One sample yielded the 16 T cell receptor beta chains listed below, sequenced in a study of shared clonotypes between healthy human individuals. Produced via immunoSEQ multiplex PCR; TCRdb's table is partial and in-frame only. Of 2.3 million or so clones in the sample, 85% to 95% were seen once. Sequencing used naive CD4+ T cells from PBMCs. The subset is: CD45RA+ positively selected. All receptors derive from a young man in good health. Some clones in this sample may be carry-over from other donors' samples.

V is TRBV5-1 and J is TRBJ1-2; D may be TRBD1 (5 bases). Germline V gene sequence: CDR1 SGHRS, CDR2 YFSETQ. Trimming removed 0 bases from V and 2 bases from J, with 14 bases in between. The CDR3 spans 16 residues. CDR3 DNA: TGCGCCAGCAGCTTGGGGGGGAACGAGGAGAACTATGGCTACACCTTC. Protein sequence: CASSLGGNEENYGYTF. The full variable domain, its missing parts supplied by reference TRBV5-1 and TRBJ1-2, is KAGVTQTPRYLIKTRGQQVTLSCSPISGHRSVSWYQQTPGQGLQFLFEYFSETQRNKGNFPGRFSGRQFSNSRSEMNVSTLELGDSALYLCASSLGGNEENYGYTFGSGTRLTVV.

The chain couples TRBV19 to TRBJ1-3; 8 bases are a match to TRBD1. The CDR3 covers 16 residues. The germline V gene has CDR1 LNHDA and CDR2 SQIVND (reference sequence). Trimming removed 7 bases from V and 2 bases from J; junction bases left unmatched: 10. CDR3 amino acids: CASKDLQGVTGNTIYF. The CDR3 DNA reads TGTGCCAGTAAGGATTTACAGGGGGTGACTGGAAACACCATATATTTT.

V and J are TRBV30 and TRBJ2-3; D unresolved. Germline V gives CDR1 GTSNPN, CDR2 SVGIG (reference sequence). Trimming pared 0 bases from V and 1 base from J, leaving 5 bases between. CDR3 length: 13 residues. The CDR3 sequence: CAWSVGRTDTQYF. CDR3 nucleotide sequence: TGTGCCTGGAGTGTTGGTCGCACAGATACGCAGTATTTT.

The chain carries TRBV12-5 and TRBJ2-2, with D possibly matching TRBD1 (6 bases). With 8 bases removed from V and 4 bases from J, the gap between germline ends came to 14 bases. Germline CDR1 reads LGHNT; CDR2 reads FRNRAP. This CDR3 has 14 amino acids. Here the CDR3 DNA reads TGTGCTAGTACAGGGAGCGCGGGCACCGGGGAGCTGTTTTTT. Its protein is CASTGSAGTGELFF.

The chain links TRBV7-9 to TRBJ1-3, with D possibly matching TRBD1 (5 bases). Per the germline V gene, CDR1 is SEHNR and CDR2 is FQNEAQ (reference sequence). The CDR3 covers 14 residues. Trimming shortened V by 3 bases and J by 4 bases, and 10 bases separated the two germline ends. The CDR3 DNA sequence: TGTGCCAGCAGCTTCGGGGGTCCCGGAAACACCATATATTTT. Protein sequence: CASSFGGPGNTIYF.

V usage is TRBV4-2 and J usage is TRBJ1-1; D remains unclear. Germline V gene lookup returns CDR1 LGHNA and CDR2 YNFKEQ. V lost 4 bases and J lost 0, with 9 bases in between. The CDR3 runs 14 residues. Here the CDR3 reads CASSRDPMNTEAFF. The CDR3 DNA reads as TGTGCCAGCAGCCGAGACCCCATGAACACTGAAGCTTTCTTT.

This chain joins TRBV4-2 and TRBJ2-1; D call uncertain. In germline, CDR1 is LGHNA, CDR2 YNFKEQ. The CDR3 runs 15 residues. V lost 4 bases, J lost 6 bases, and 16 bases lay in between. The CDR3 coding sequence is TGTGCCAGCAGCCTTCGACCCGAATCGGGCAATGAGCAGTTCTTC. This encodes CASSLRPESGNEQFF.

CDR3 amino acids: CASSLSFGGDQPQHF. CDR3 nucleotides: TGTGCCAGCTCACTCTCTTTCGGGGGGGATCAGCCCCAGCATTTT. The chain recombines TRBV18 with TRBJ1-5; the D gene is possibly TRBD1 (5 bases). The length of the CDR3 is 15 residues. Germline loops: CDR1 KGHSH, CDR2 LQKENI. V was clipped by 4 bases and J by 5 bases, with 15 bases between them. The whole variable domain, filled in from reference TRBV18 and TRBJ1-5, reads NAGVMQNPRHLVRRRGQEARLRCSPMKGHSHVYWYRQLPEEGLKFMVYLQKENIIDESGMPKERFSAEFPKEGPSILRIQQVVRGDSAAYFCASSLSFGGDQPQHFGDGTRLSIL.

The V and J genes are TRBV4-1 and TRBJ2-3; 12 positions agree with TRBD2. Germline-derived CDR1 and CDR2 are MGHRA and YSYEKL. This CDR3 has 21 amino acids. Germline trimming cut 0 bases from V and 0 bases from J; bases unmatched to any gene: 13. The CDR3 DNA is TGCGCCAGCAGCCAAGATGGGCTAGCGGGAGGGCCGGCCCTTAGCACAGATACGCAGTATTTT. Translation gives CASSQDGLAGGPALSTDTQYF.

This chain joins TRBV2 and TRBJ2-5; TRBD1 matches at 12 bases. Germline CDR1 is SNHLY and CDR2 is FYNNEI. The CDR3 loop spans 17 amino acids. After removal of 6 bases from V and 4 bases from J, the junction contained 12 bases not matched to a gene. Here the CDR3 reads CASSRHSGTGGGETQYF. The CDR3 region has the DNA TGTGCCAGCAGCCGCCATTCCGGGACAGGGGGCGGAGAGACCCAGTACTTC.

This sequence joins TRBV18 and TRBJ1-2; no reliable D call. The germline V and J ends were trimmed by 0 bases and 8 bases, with 10 bases remaining between them. The CDR3 contains 13 residues. CDR1 is KGHSH and CDR2 is LQKENI in the germline V gene. CDR3 sequence: CASSPPLYEGYTF. The CDR3 DNA reads as TGTGCCAGCTCACCACCGCTGTATGAGGGCTACACCTTC.

This clone was observed a single time. The CDR3 coding sequence is TGTGCCCACAAACGAGGGCTAGCGGGAGAAAGGGAGCAGTTCTTC. This translates into CAHKRGLAGEREQFF. The chain has TRBV5-4 and TRBJ2-1, with 10 bases lining up with TRBD2. Germline V gene data show CDR1 as SGHNT and CDR2 as YYREEE (reference sequence). This CDR3 is built from 15 residues. Trimming at V came to 10 bases and at J to 10 bases, leaving 17 bases not matched to a gene.

In its sample, this clone was seen once. The chain combines TRBV28 with TRBJ2-7; weak D call: TRBD1 (5 bases). The ends were cut back, 9 bases at V and 1 base at J, with 10 bases in the middle. This CDR3 spans 12 amino acids. Per the germline V gene, CDR1 is MDHEN and CDR2 is SYDVKM. In DNA form, the CDR3 reads TGTGCCAGTGGGGCCGGGTCCTACGAGCAGTACTTC. This sequence encodes CASGAGSYEQYF.

The V call is TRBV18, the J call TRBJ2-7; weak D call: TRBD1 (6 bases). This CDR3 comprises 16 residues. Trimming removed 3 bases at V and 0 bases at J, with 15 bases between. Germline V gives CDR1 KGHSH, CDR2 LQKENI. In DNA form, the CDR3 reads TGTGCCAGCTCACCGCAGACAGGTTCTTACTCCTACGAGCAGTACTTC. Its protein product is CASSPQTGSYSYEQYF.

The rearrangement uses TRBV2 and TRBJ2-6; D not certain. V lost 5 bases and J 2 bases, leaving 10 bases between the germline ends. The CDR3 is 15 amino acids. Per the germline V gene, CDR1 is SNHLY and CDR2 is FYNNEI. The CDR3 nucleotides read TGTGCCAGCAGTCAGACCAAAACTGGGGCCAACGTCCTGACTTTC. This gives the protein CASSQTKTGANVLTF.

With respect to this clone: Other DNA sequences in this specimen translate into the identical CDR3. This rearrangement joins TRBV7-3 to TRBJ2-1; 9 nucleotides match TRBD2. Germline-derived CDR1 and CDR2 are SGHTA and FQGTGA. This CDR3 region has 15 residues. Trimming cost V 0 bases and J 3 bases; bases outside gene matches: 0. CDR3 residues: CASSLTSGGYNEQFF. CDR3 coding DNA: TGTGCCAGCAGCTTAACTAGCGGGGGCTACAATGAGCAGTTCTTC.